One sample yielded the 12 T cell receptor beta chains listed below, sequenced in a study of control samples from healthy donors and cancer patients. Profiling relied on immunoSEQ multiplex PCR, and the TCRdb table lists in-frame clones only, not all of them. The sample contains under 70,000 clones, roughly 90% of which appear only once. The sample was PBMCs. Source of these receptors: a man aged 55 to 70 with head and neck cancer.

V usage is TRBV6-5 and J usage is TRBJ2-7; the match to TRBD2 covers 8 bases. The junction had 5 bases not matched to a gene; V was cut back by 5 bases and J by 2 bases. The CDR3 is 14 residues long. Germline assignment: CDR1 MNHEY and CDR2 SVGAGI. The CDR3 sequence: CASSLGTRPYEQYF. As DNA, the CDR3 is TGTGCCAGCAGTCTCGGGACTAGACCCTACGAGCAGTACTTC.

The chain links TRBV5-5 to TRBJ2-7, with 9 bases lining up with TRBD2. The V gene end was trimmed by 0 bases and the J gene end by 6 bases; junction bases not matched to a gene: 7. Per germline, CDR1 SGHKS and CDR2 YYEKEE (reference sequence). The CDR3 covers 15 residues. The CDR3 nucleotides are TGTGCCAGCAGCTTGGGACCTAGCGGGACTGGCGAGCAGTACTTC. This gives the protein CASSLGPSGTGEQYF.

V and J are TRBV5-4 and TRBJ2-2, with D unresolved. Per germline, CDR1 SGHNT and CDR2 YYREEE (reference sequence). V lost 3 bases, J lost 6 bases, and 6 bases lay in between. The CDR3 spans 12 residues. CDR3 sequence reads: CASSYASGELFF. The CDR3 DNA sequence: TGTGCCAGCAGCTACGCGTCCGGGGAGCTGTTTTTT.

This chain links TRBV15 with TRBJ1-6; unclear D gene. The germline V gene has CDR1 LNHNV and CDR2 YYDKDF (reference sequence). This CDR3 comprises 17 residues. Trimming left V 0 bases short and J 6 bases short, with 15 bases between. The CDR3 DNA is TGTGCCACCAGCAGAGATCAATCCCGCTTTGGTAATTCACCCCTCCACTTT. Translated: CATSRDQSRFGNSPLHF.

The chain uses TRBV7-2 and TRBJ2-5; 10 bases agree with TRBD1. CDR1 SGHTA and CDR2 FQGNSA come from the germline V gene. V was clipped by 5 bases and J by 4 bases; unmatched bases: 1. This CDR3 has 13 amino acids. The CDR3: CASSRDRGETQYF. The CDR3 DNA is TGTGCCAGCAGCCGGGACAGGGGAGAGACCCAGTACTTC.

The chain employs TRBV27 and TRBJ2-7, with TRBD1 matching 8 bases. Germline-derived CDR1 and CDR2 are MNHEY and SMNVEV (reference sequence). After removal of 5 bases from V and 6 bases from J, the junction contained 18 bases not matched to a gene. The length of the CDR3 is 17 residues. This CDR3 is CASSPPDRGVYLREQYF. The CDR3 region has the DNA TGTGCCAGCAGTCCACCCGACAGGGGTGTATATTTGCGCGAGCAGTACTTC.

This clone is a singleton in its sample. The chain links TRBV28 to TRBJ1-6, with D tentatively TRBD1 (5 bases). V was shortened by 3 bases and J by 9 bases, with 12 bases between the two germline ends. CDR3 length equals 14 residues. The germline V gene encodes CDR1 MDHEN and CDR2 SYDVKM. CDR3 loop: CASSFWAGGSPLHF. The CDR3 coding sequence is TGTGCCAGCAGTTTTTGGGCCGGGGGTTCACCCCTCCACTTT. The full variable domain, in which reference TRBV28 and TRBJ1-6 provide the parts outside the CDR3, is DVKVTQSSRYLVKRTGEKVFLECVQDMDHENMFWYRQDPGLGLRLIYFSYDVKMKEKGDIPEGYSVSREKKERFSLILESASTNQTSMYLCASSFWAGGSPLHFGNGTRLTVT.

This clone was recorded once. The chain joins TRBV2 to TRBJ2-1, with D possibly TRBD1 on 6 matching bases. V was shortened by 3 bases and J by 1 base, with 19 bases between the two germline ends. Per germline, CDR1 SNHLY and CDR2 FYNNEI. The CDR3 spans 18 residues. The CDR3 here is CASSEWGHPRGSYNEQFF. The CDR3 bases are TGTGCCAGCAGTGAGTGGGGACACCCTCGAGGGTCCTACAATGAGCAGTTCTTC.

This sequence joins TRBV30 and TRBJ2-5; D possibly uses TRBD1 or TRBD2 (6 bases each). The CDR3 has 17 residues. The germline CDR1 and CDR2 sequences are GTSNPN and SVGIG (reference sequence). V lost 1 base and J lost 3, with 21 bases in between. In DNA form, the CDR3 reads TGTGCCTGGAGTGGGAGGGGGGCGATGCGGGGTGAAGAGACCCAGTACTTC. Amino acids: CAWSGRGAMRGEETQYF.

J is TRBJ1-1 and V is TRBV7-2; possible D gene TRBD1, 5 bases. V lost 1 base, J lost 8 bases, and 11 bases lay in between. The CDR3 extends over 13 amino acids. The germline CDR1 and CDR2 sequences are SGHTA and FQGNSA. The CDR3 coding sequence is TGTGCCAGCAGCTTAGAGATAAGGACAGAAGCTTTCTTT. It yields the protein CASSLEIRTEAFF.

The genes are TRBV7-3 and TRBJ2-3; D uncertain. Germline values: CDR1 SGHTA, CDR2 FQGTGA. CDR3 length: 14 amino acids. The V gene lost 2 bases and the J gene lost 0 bases, with 6 bases spanning the gap. In nucleotides, the CDR3 is TGTGCCAGCAGCTTAGGTTCTAGCACAGATACGCAGTATTTT. It encodes CASSLGSSTDTQYF.

V is TRBV7-9 and J is TRBJ2-5, with a weak D call TRBD1 (6 bases). CDR1 and CDR2 (germline): SEHNR, FQNEAQ (reference sequence). This CDR3 contains 14 residues. The V end was cut by 5 bases, the J end by 2 bases, with 12 bases between. CDR3 DNA: TGTGCCAGCAGCCTCTGGACAGCTCAAGAGACCCAGTACTTC. This sequence encodes CASSLWTAQETQYF.